A single sample gave rise to the 32 T cell receptor beta chains below, sequenced in a study of T-cell reconstitution after alpha-beta-depleted transplantation in children. As it was prepared, the TCRbeta library received unique molecular identifiers. One entry per CDR3 protein, called by TCRdb with MiXCR from the PCR reads. The sample lists about 980,000 distinct CDR3 sequences; roughly 31% were seen once. This specimen consisted of PBMCs, mostly from graft donor cells, obtained 360 days after TCRalphabeta/CD19-depleted stem cell transplant. Receptors originate from a boy less than two years old who had a stem cell transplant for SCID, so the T cells may come from the graft donor.

This clonotype was counted a few times. J is TRBJ2-1 and V is TRBV9; D is possibly TRBD1 (5 bases). There are 15 residues in the CDR3. The V end was cut by 0 bases, the J end by 2 bases, with 9 bases between. CDR1 SGDLS and CDR2 YYNGEE come from the germline V gene. The CDR3 region has the DNA TGTGCCAGCAGCGTAGGGGTGGGGCCCTACAATGAGCAGTTCTTC. Translating gives CASSVGVGPYNEQFF.

This clonotype was detected a few times. The chain employs TRBV27 and TRBJ2-7, with 7 bases lining up with TRBD1. The length of the CDR3 is 15 residues. V gave up 2 bases and J gave up 0 bases; unmatched junction bases: 4. CDR1 and CDR2 from the germline V gene are MNHEY and SMNVEV (reference sequence). The CDR3 coding sequence is TGTGCCAGCAGTTTAAAGGGGGCCGCCTCCTACGAGCAGTACTTC. Translation gives CASSLKGAASYEQYF.

This clonotype has only one observation. The chain uses TRBV7-2 and TRBJ1-4; 9 bases line up with TRBD1. The CDR3 covers 15 residues. V lost 5 bases and J lost 6; bases outside the gene matches: 7. Germline V gene lookup returns CDR1 SGHTA and CDR2 FQGNSA. CDR3 bases: TGTGCCAGCAGCCCTCGGGGACAGGGCGATGAAAAACTGTTTTTT. Translating it yields CASSPRGQGDEKLFF.

This sequence joins TRBV12-3 or TRBV12-4 and TRBJ2-3; 11 nucleotides line up with TRBD2. V lost 7 bases, J lost 4 bases, and 10 bases stayed unmatched. CDR3 size: 16 residues. Written as DNA, the CDR3 is TGTGCCAGCACCCCGAGAGCTAGCGGGGGGCCAGATACGCAGTATTTT. As protein: CASTPRASGGPDTQYF.

This clonotype was recorded a few times. The chain uses TRBV7-6 and TRBJ2-5; D assignment may be TRBD1 or TRBD2 (5 bases each). Trimming shortened V by 1 base and J by 3 bases, and 9 bases separated the two germline ends. CDR1 is SGHVS and CDR2 is FNYEAQ in the germline V gene. This CDR3 has 14 amino acids. CDR3 residues: CASSLGQREETQYF. The CDR3 region has the DNA TGTGCCAGCAGCTTAGGACAGAGGGAAGAGACCCAGTACTTC. Looking up the rest from reference TRBV7-6 and TRBJ2-5 gives the full variable domain: GAGVSQSPRYKVTKRGQDVALRCDPISGHVSLYWYRQALGQGPEFLTYFNYEAQQDKSGLPNDRFSAERPEGSISTLTIQRTEQRDSAMYRCASSLGQREETQYFGPGTRLLVL.

This clonotype appeared a few times. The chain uses TRBV3-1 and TRBJ1-5; no firm D call. CDR1 is LGHDT, CDR2 YNNKEL, per germline (reference sequence). The CDR3 length is 13 residues. Trimming stripped 3 bases from V and 6 bases from J, with 9 bases between. CDR3 in amino acids: CASSQIHGQPQHF. The DNA for the CDR3 is TGTGCCAGCAGCCAGATACATGGTCAGCCCCAGCATTTT.

This clonotype was counted once. V is TRBV12-3 or TRBV12-4 and J is TRBJ2-3, with D tentatively TRBD2 (6 bases). CDR3 length: 20 residues. The V end lost 3 bases, the J end lost 1 base, and 26 bases lay between the germline ends. For the CDR3, the DNA is TGTGCCAGCAGTTTCGGTGTTGGCGGGGCTCCCCGTGGGGGCACAGATACGCAGTATTTT. Its translation: CASSFGVGGAPRGGTDTQYF.

CDR3 DNA: TGCGCCAGCAGCTTCCTAGGCGGGCCTGAGCAGTTCTTC. Translated, it gives CASSFLGGPEQFF. The chain employs TRBV5-1 and TRBJ2-1, with a tentative D call TRBD2 (5 bases). Germline V gene sequence: CDR1 SGHRS, CDR2 YFSETQ. The CDR3 is 13 residues long. Trimming removed 2 bases from V and 9 bases from J, with 12 bases in between.

This clonotype was seen a handful of times. V and J are TRBV6-2 or TRBV6-3 and TRBJ2-1, with TRBD2 matching 8 bases. Germline trimming cut 2 bases from V and 9 bases from J; bases unmatched to any gene: 6. The CDR3 runs 14 residues. Germline V lookup: CDR1 MNHEY, CDR2 SVGEGT. The CDR3 bases are TGTGCCAGCAGTTACGGTGGACTAGCCGGTGAGCAGTTCTTC. This sequence encodes CASSYGGLAGEQFF.

This sequence joins TRBV12-3 or TRBV12-4 and TRBJ2-5; D gene ambiguous. V lost 7 bases, J lost 4 bases, and 19 bases lay in between. The CDR3 is 15 residues long. The CDR3 nucleotides read TGTGCCAGCACGCGTGGCGTGGGGTTAGGAGAGACCCAGTACTTC. Protein sequence: CASTRGVGLGETQYF.

This clonotype was recorded a few times. V is TRBV3-1 and J is TRBJ2-5; TRBD2 might be the D (6 bases). CDR1 LGHDT and CDR2 YNNKEL come from the germline V gene (reference sequence). The CDR3 is made up of 13 amino acids. Trimming cost V 10 bases and J 4 bases, with 16 bases left between them. The CDR3 DNA reads as TGTGCCACCTCATGGAGGGGCCGAGAGACCCAGTACTTC. Protein sequence: CATSWRGRETQYF.

This clonotype was seen only once. This chain joins TRBV7-9 and TRBJ1-5, with TRBD1 as a possible D gene (5 bases). Trimming removed 5 bases from V and 0 bases from J, with 11 bases in between. Germline-derived CDR1 and CDR2 are SEHNR and FQNEAQ (reference sequence). CDR3 length: 15 residues. The CDR3 nucleotides are TGTGCCAGCAGCCCTATGGGGGATAGCAATCAGCCCCAGCATTTT. Encoded protein: CASSPMGDSNQPQHF.

The V and J genes are TRBV18 and TRBJ1-3; a weak D match, TRBD1 (5 bases). Trimming removed 3 bases from V and 0 bases from J, with 12 bases in between. CDR1 and CDR2 from the germline V gene are KGHSH and LQKENI. This CDR3 has 16 residues. The CDR3 is CASSPRGPPSGNTIYF. CDR3 in DNA: TGTGCCAGCTCACCGCGGGGACCACCCTCTGGAAACACCATATATTTT.

The table lists this clonotype with a few counts. The chain combines TRBV29-1 with TRBJ2-5; 7 bases are shared with TRBD1. Looked up from germline, CDR1 is SQVTM and CDR2 is ANQGSEA. This CDR3 has 12 amino acids. The trim removed 7 bases at V and 0 bases at J, leaving 2 bases unmatched. CDR3 sequence (DNA): TGCAGCGCAGACAGGGACCAAGAGACCCAGTACTTC. Encoded protein: CSADRDQETQYF.

The CDR3 DNA follows: TGTGCCAGCAGCTTATGGGGCAGGGGAGGAAACACCATATATTTT. It codes for CASSLWGRGGNTIYF. V is TRBV7-8 and J is TRBJ1-3; D possibly corresponds to TRBD1 (6 bases). Trimming left V 2 bases short and J 4 bases short, with 12 bases between. CDR1 and CDR2 from the germline V gene are SGHVS and FQNEAQ. This CDR3 region has 15 residues.

This chain uses TRBV28 with TRBJ1-1; weak D call: TRBD1 (6 bases). This CDR3 comprises 15 residues. V was pared by 11 bases and J by 4 bases, with 23 bases between. Germline values: CDR1 MDHEN, CDR2 SYDVKM. The CDR3 nucleotides are TGTGCCTCTATTGGGGGCGGGGAAGGATCCACTGAAGCTTTCTTT. This translates into CASIGGGEGSTEAFF.

The chain combines TRBV2 with TRBJ2-7; no firm D call. Germline CDR1 and CDR2: SNHLY and FYNNEI. This CDR3 contains 14 residues. The ends were cut back, 8 bases at V and 0 bases at J, with 14 bases in the middle. The CDR3 reads CASAARWSSYEQYF. In nucleotides, the CDR3 is TGTGCCAGCGCCGCCCGGTGGAGCTCCTACGAGCAGTACTTC. The full variable domain, rest sourced from reference TRBV2 and TRBJ2-7, is EPEVTQTPSHQVTQMGQEVILRCVPISNHLYFYWYRQILGQKVEFLVSFYNNEISEKSEIFDDQFSVERPDGSNFTLKIRSTKLEDSAMYFCASAARWSSYEQYFGPGTRLTVT.

The CDR3 spells CASSRIPEETQYF. The CDR3 DNA is TGTGCCAGCAGCCGTATACCAGAAGAGACCCAGTACTTC. This rearrangement joins TRBV7-9 to TRBJ2-5; D is ambiguous. Trimming left V 5 bases short and J 3 bases short, with 10 bases between. The CDR3 spans 13 residues. Per the germline V gene, CDR1 is SEHNR and CDR2 is FQNEAQ (reference sequence).

This chain joins TRBV5-1 and TRBJ1-6, with TRBD1 as a possible D gene (5 bases). Germline-derived CDR1 and CDR2 are SGHRS and YFSETQ. The CDR3 loop spans 15 amino acids. V lost 1 base and J lost 8, with 13 bases in between. Written as DNA, the CDR3 is TGCGCCAGCAGCTTGTATCAGGGACGAGATTCACCCCTCCACTTT. As protein: CASSLYQGRDSPLHF.

In this sample, this clonotype turned up many times. This sequence joins TRBV12-3 or TRBV12-4 and TRBJ1-1; 7 bases are a match to TRBD1. This CDR3 spans 14 amino acids. With V trimmed by 5 bases and J by 1 base, 4 bases remained unmatched. The CDR3 here is CASSPRDRNTEAFF. CDR3 bases: TGTGCCAGCAGTCCTCGGGACAGGAACACTGAAGCTTTCTTT.

The rearrangement joins TRBV20-1 to TRBJ1-5, with 8 nucleotides matching TRBD1. Germline CDR1 reads DFQATT; CDR2 reads SNEGSKA (reference sequence). The V and J ends lost 4 bases and 4 bases, in that order; junction bases with no gene match: 6. There are 14 residues in the CDR3. This CDR3 is CSATDRVGNQPQHF. The DNA of the CDR3 is TGCAGTGCTACGGACAGGGTGGGGAATCAGCCCCAGCATTTT.

With regard to this clonotype: Sequence at one end of the junction differs from germline and may be a read error. This rearrangement joins TRBV4-1 to TRBJ2-7, with TRBD1 identical over 8 bases. The CDR3 is 15 residues long. Germline values: CDR1 MGHRA, CDR2 YSYEKL. CDR3 sequence: CASSQVDRGPYEQYF. CDR3 coding DNA: TGTGCCAGCAGCCAAGTCGACAGGGGACCCTACGAGCAGTACTTC.

The chain couples TRBV3-1 to TRBJ2-4, with 10 bases fitting TRBD2. Germline loops: CDR1 LGHDT, CDR2 YNNKEL (reference sequence). With 4 bases clipped from V and 8 bases from J, the junction kept 14 bases outside the gene matches. The CDR3 is made up of 17 amino acids. The CDR3 nucleotides read TGTGCCAGCAGCCCCGAGCCCCTTAGCGGGGGGACGGACATTCAGTACTTC. Amino acid sequence: CASSPEPLSGGTDIQYF.

This clonotype occurred once. The chain links TRBV5-8 to TRBJ1-4, with D possibly being TRBD1 (5 bases). The CDR3 has 15 amino acids. Per germline, CDR1 SGHTS and CDR2 YDEGEE. Trimming took off 5 bases at V and 5 bases at J, with 16 bases between the two ends. CDR3 residues: CASREGDLWNEKLFF. DNA for the CDR3: TGTGCCAGCAGGGAAGGGGATCTGTGGAATGAAAAACTGTTTTTT.

This clonotype occurred a few times. The chain joins TRBV29-1 to TRBJ2-5, with TRBD2 as a possible D gene (6 bases). The CDR3 totals 15 residues. V gave up 2 bases and J gave up 5 bases, with 18 bases separating them. Germline CDR1 and CDR2: SQVTM and ANQGSEA. Here the CDR3 DNA reads TGCAGCGTTGAAATGAGGGACGGGCTAGCGGAGACCCAGTACTTC. It specifies CSVEMRDGLAETQYF.

This clonotype was detected only a few times. V is TRBV18 and J is TRBJ2-2; no definite D call. Germline V gene lookup returns CDR1 KGHSH and CDR2 LQKENI. This CDR3 is 12 amino acids long. V lost 3 bases and J lost 7, with 6 bases in between. CDR3 region: CASSPSVGELFF. CDR3 in DNA: TGTGCCAGCTCACCCTCCGTCGGGGAGCTGTTTTTT. The variable domain in full, completed from reference TRBV18 and TRBJ2-2, reads NAGVMQNPRHLVRRRGQEARLRCSPMKGHSHVYWYRQLPEEGLKFMVYLQKENIIDESGMPKERFSAEFPKEGPSILRIQQVVRGDSAAYFCASSPSVGELFFGEGSRLTVL.

This chain connects TRBV27 to TRBJ1-2, with D uncertain. The germline CDR1 and CDR2 sequences are MNHEY and SMNVEV (reference sequence). Trimming removed 3 bases at V and 3 bases at J, with 17 bases between. This CDR3 region has 16 residues. CDR3 sequence (DNA): TGTGCCAGCAGTTTGTCCCTTCCGACGGTTTACTATGGCTACACCTTC. The encoded protein is CASSLSLPTVYYGYTF.

This clonotype has ten or more counts. The genes are TRBV15 and TRBJ2-3; a weak D match, TRBD2 (6 bases). Per the germline V gene, CDR1 is LNHNV and CDR2 is YYDKDF (reference sequence). This CDR3 comprises 13 residues. Trimming removed 7 bases at V and 3 bases at J, with 11 bases between. CDR3 protein: CATKEGGTDTQYF. Written as DNA, the CDR3 is TGTGCCACCAAGGAGGGAGGAACAGATACGCAGTATTTT.

This clonotype was recorded a few times. This chain connects TRBV5-1 to TRBJ2-1; D is perhaps TRBD1 or TRBD2 (5 bases each). Trimming pared 0 bases from V and 7 bases from J, leaving 14 bases between. Germline V lookup: CDR1 SGHRS, CDR2 YFSETQ. This CDR3 is built from 15 residues. The CDR3 protein is CASSLGLARTNEQFF. The CDR3 region has the DNA TGCGCCAGCAGCTTGGGGTTAGCGCGGACAAATGAGCAGTTCTTC.

V gene TRBV15 combines with J gene TRBJ2-7; D perhaps matches TRBD2 (5 bases). The CDR3 is made up of 14 amino acids. Trimming shortened V by 0 bases and J by 7 bases, and 13 bases separated the two germline ends. Germline V gene lookup returns CDR1 LNHNV and CDR2 YYDKDF (reference sequence). DNA of the CDR3: TGTGCCACCAGCAGAGATCTCTCCGGACTGGAGCAGTACTTC. As protein: CATSRDLSGLEQYF.

This clonotype was seen more than once but under ten times. This chain joins TRBV10-3 and TRBJ2-1; no clear D. From germline, CDR1 is ENHRY and CDR2 SYGVKD. V dropped 2 bases and J dropped 9 bases, with 17 bases sitting between them. CDR3 length: 15 residues. CDR3 residues: CAISERQVSFGEQFF. CDR3 DNA sequence: TGTGCCATCAGTGAGCGGCAGGTATCATTCGGTGAGCAGTTCTTC.

Of note for this clonotype: Since the CDR3 does not end with the conserved phenylalanine or tryptophan, this likely comes from a read error. This chain links TRBV4-1 with TRBJ1-2; 8 bases align to TRBD1. Germline V lookup: CDR1 MGHRA, CDR2 YSYEKL. V dropped 6 bases and J dropped 6; count of bases not matched to a gene: 15. The CDR3 loop spans 16 amino acids. The CDR3 nucleotides are TGCGCCAGCAGTCCCTCGAAAGGACAGGGCTATAATGGCTACACCTAC. It encodes CASSPSKGQGYNGYTY.